These T cell receptor beta chains were read from a single sample in a study of OX40 agonist ivuxolimab in advanced cancers. Sequencing was performed with immunoSEQ multiplex PCR; in TCRdb, only in-frame clones are kept and a portion is missing. This sample yields tens of thousands of clones, of which roughly 85% are seen a single time; 4.5% to 5.5% belongs to the top ten. The sequenced sample was CD4+ or CD8+ T cells sorted from blood, obtained in a trial of the OX40 agonist ivuxolimab. Source of these receptors: an adult with an advanced solid tumor such as melanoma, head and neck, liver or kidney cancer. The conserved cysteine and the conserved F or W are not part of the CDR3 here.

j_gene | v_gene | CDR3aa
TRBJ2-3 | TRBV19 | ASSISLGTQSTDTQY
TRBJ1-1 | TRBV30 | AWSVLEGLTEAF
TRBJ2-5 | TRBV5-6 | ASSRAAGQEIQETQY
TRBJ2-5 | TRBV4-1 | ASSRGGGETQY
TRBJ1-2 | TRBV4-3 | ASSQDRVGAGGYT
TRBJ2-1 | TRBV19 | ASSIRLFSYNEQF
TRBJ2-1 | TRBV7-9 | ASGASGRAGDNEQF
TRBJ2-3 | TRBV19 | ASSMGQQTSTDTQY
TRBJ2-2 | TRBV6-5 | ASSSRDRGGTGELF
TRBJ2-1 | TRBV30 | ARARGNQFDNEQF
TRBJ2-7 | TRBV4-1 | ASSQERIAGFVYEQY
TRBJ2-5 | TRBV28 | ASKALGRGFGETQY
TRBJ2-6 | TRBV15 | ATSSQVSGANVLT
TRBJ2-1 | TRBV10-1 | ASSETLGSYNEQF
TRBJ1-1 | TRBV5-1 | ASSLDRQNTEAF
TRBJ2-2 | TRBV11-2 | ASSLLTGRTTGELF
TRBJ2-7 | TRBV2 | ASNKVLAGEDEQY
TRBJ2-3 | TRBV10-3 | AIAIGLAGATSSNTHTDTQY
TRBJ2-5 | TRBV5-6 | ASSLSNIGETQY
TRBJ2-2 | TRBV19 | ASRQGNTGELF
TRBJ2-5 | TRBV9 | ASSVDVTSLEQY
TRBJ1-4 | TRBV28 | ASSSGLSEKLF
TRBJ2-7 | TRBV19 | ASSTTGLAGDEQY
TRBJ2-2 | TRBV28 | ASRIPLDRGTGELF
TRBJ2-7 | TRBV13 | ASSSDRGEQY
TRBJ2-1 | TRBV2 | ASLKGGGSEQF
TRBJ2-1 | TRBV6-1 | ASSEETEDEQF
TRBJ2-7 | TRBV7-9 | ASSLRLGAPSYEQY
TRBJ2-1 | TRBV4-3 | ASSPHLAAYNEQF
TRBJ2-1 | TRBV4-3 | ASSQERGLLNEQF
TRBJ2-3 | TRBV4-2 | ASSQDLARSTQY
TRBJ2-7 | TRBV23-1 | ASTHGDYEQY
TRBJ2-7 | TRBV11-3 | ASKGAYEQY
TRBJ2-7 | TRBV21-1 | ASSNRCINEQY
TRBJ2-7 | TRBV5-3 | ARTMNYRINYEQY
TRBJ1-5 | TRBV19 | ASDKGYQGNQPQH
TRBJ2-7 | TRBV11-3 | ASSSHRQSEQY
TRBJ1-4 | TRBV11-2 | ASSLRDSTNEKLF
TRBJ2-1 | TRBV6-6 | ASTPRSRGEQF
TRBJ2-7 | TRBV29-1 | SVQLSSYEQY
TRBJ2-1 | TRBV25-1 | ASSEYPGQGDEQF
TRBJ2-7 | TRBV28 | ASSLPTTYEQY
TRBJ2-3 | TRBV5-1 | ASSLVMAGGTDTQY
TRBJ1-5 | TRBV11-2 | ASSPDRDQPQH
TRBJ1-5 | TRBV7-9 | ASTHGPSNQPQH
TRBJ2-3 | TRBV6-1 | ASMRAQGGADTQY
TRBJ2-5 | TRBV6-5 | ASRGRLATQKTQY
TRBJ2-7 | TRBV11-3 | ASSLRSYEQY